This section outlines one TCR beta chain sequence together with its context. Its antigen is undetermined. This sample is part of a study of cytomegalovirus exposure and HLA in healthy donors. Study background: It was reported in a later analysis that the same platform had been used for the 120 or so validation repertoires as for the 666 first-cohort repertoires.

Profiling relied on immunoSEQ multiplex PCR, and the TCRdb table lists in-frame clones only, not all of them. Of 200,000 or so clones in the sample, 70% to 85% are singletons; the top ten hold roughly 12%. The study's findings and limits: The study flagged about 160 TCR beta chains as cytomegalovirus-associated. It was found in a later analysis that first-cohort TCR clusters tended to co-occur in the 100 to 150 validation repertoires. Reportedly, diagnosis of cytomegalovirus status by the classifier showed high specificity and sensitivity.

Germline CDR1 reads MNHEY; CDR2 reads SMNVEV (reference sequence). V was shortened by 8 bases and J by 5 bases, with 16 bases between the two germline ends. The CDR3 has 13 amino acids. The source of this sequence is a woman aged 25 to 39 in good health and CMV-seropositive. The sample taken for sequencing was PBMCs. The chain uses TRBV27 and TRBJ2-7; TRBD2 is a possible D gene (5 bases). The CDR3 region is CASGLSHRNEQYF. The DNA of the CDR3 is TGTGCCAGCGGACTCTCACATCGGAACGAGCAGTACTTC.